The 30 T cell receptor beta chains listed next were all sequenced from one sample in a study of CDR3 diversity in severe acne. TCRdb passed the PCR reads through MiXCR, listing each CDR3 protein once. The sample records about 93,000 distinct CDR3 sequences, about 52% being singletons. The sample taken for sequencing was blood. All receptors come from a male donor in good health, serving as a control.

Here the CDR3 reads CASSGLAGAYEQFF. CDR3 DNA: TGCGCCAGCAGTGGACTAGCCGGCGCATATGAGCAGTTCTTC. V gene TRBV10-2 combines with J gene TRBJ2-2; 7 bases are shared with TRBD2. The assigned J gene may be wrong: the sequence end matches TRBJ2-1 better. The CDR3 is 14 amino acids. CDR1 WSHSY and CDR2 SAAADI come from the germline V gene.

In the case of this clonotype: A junction end diverges from the germline sequence, so it may reflect a read error. The chain couples TRBV18 to TRBJ2-5; D is perhaps TRBD1 (5 bases). Germline CDR1 is KGHSH and CDR2 is LQKENI. The CDR3 spans 13 residues. This chain's CDR3 is CTSSLGLGETQYF. The CDR3, as DNA: TGTACCAGCTCACTGGGGCTTGGGGAGACCCAGTACTTC.

This clonotype was seen more than once but under ten times. The chain uses TRBV2 and TRBJ2-3; tentatively, D is TRBD1 (6 bases). V shed 5 bases and J shed 2 bases, with 14 bases lying between them. The CDR3 totals 15 residues. CDR1 is SNHLY and CDR2 is FYNNEI in the germline V gene. The CDR3 DNA follows: TGTGCCAGCAGTTTACAGGGATCGTACACAGATACGCAGTATTTT. Translated, it gives CASSLQGSYTDTQYF.

This clonotype appeared many times. The chain joins TRBV6-5 to TRBJ2-3; D gene ambiguous. Trimming removed 7 bases at V and 0 bases at J, with 14 bases between. The germline gives CDR1 MNHEY, CDR2 SVGAGI. CDR3 length: 15 amino acids. The DNA of the CDR3 is TGTGCCAGCACCCGACTTCCCGCTAGCACAGATACGCAGTATTTT. Amino acid sequence: CASTRLPASTDTQYF.

This chain connects TRBV5-1 to TRBJ1-2; a possible D gene is TRBD1 (5 bases). The germline V gene has CDR1 SGHRS and CDR2 YFSETQ. Trimming removed 4 bases at V and 6 bases at J, with 16 bases between. CDR3 length equals 14 residues. The CDR3, as DNA: TGCGCCAGCAGCCCTGGGGGGAAGGCCAATGGCTACACCTTC. It yields the protein CASSPGGKANGYTF.

The table lists this clonotype with many counts. This chain uses TRBV10-3 with TRBJ2-6; D perhaps matches TRBD1 (5 bases). This CDR3 has 14 amino acids. CDR1 is ENHRY and CDR2 is SYGVKD in the germline V gene. V was pared by 8 bases and J by 2 bases, with 10 bases between. As DNA, the CDR3 is TGTGCCATCGGCGGACAAACTGGGGCCAACGTCCTGACTTTC. It specifies CAIGGQTGANVLTF.

Many counts were recorded for this clonotype. The rearrangement uses TRBV15 and TRBJ2-2, with 13 positions matching TRBD2. There are 18 residues in the CDR3. The V gene end was trimmed by 5 bases and the J gene end by 0 bases; junction bases not matched to a gene: 6. Germline-derived CDR1 and CDR2 are LNHNV and YYDKDF (reference sequence). CDR3 sequence: CATSLMTSGRSNTGELFF. DNA of the CDR3: TGTGCCACCAGCCTAATGACTAGCGGGAGGTCGAACACCGGGGAGCTGTTTTTT.

Notes on this clonotype: An end of the junction does not agree with germline; a read error may underlie this. The rearrangement links TRBV25-1 to TRBJ1-1; the D gene is possibly TRBD1 (6 bases). Germline lookup yields CDR1 MGHDK and CDR2 SYGVNS. This CDR3 spans 14 amino acids. CDR3 amino acids: CASSTTGRNTEAYF. The CDR3 DNA is TGTGCCAGCAGTACTACAGGGAGGAACACTGAAGCTTACTTT.

The sample holds many counts of this clonotype. The J gene is TRBJ1-2, the V gene TRBV7-2; 10 nucleotides align to TRBD1. Per germline, CDR1 SGHTA and CDR2 FQGNSA. The CDR3 is 14 residues long. Unmatched junction bases numbered 2, after V lost 3 bases and J lost 4 bases. This CDR3 is CASSLGQGSYGYTF. The DNA for the CDR3 is TGTGCCAGCAGCTTGGGACAGGGGTCCTATGGCTACACCTTC.

On this clonotype: This could be a read error, since a much larger clone is one nucleotide away. V is TRBV2 and J is TRBJ1-2; no clear D gene. The CDR3 has 10 amino acids. CDR1 SNHLY and CDR2 FYNNEI come from the germline V gene. V was shortened by 3 bases and J by 9 bases, with 5 bases between the two germline ends. Written as DNA, the CDR3 is TGTGCCAGCAGTGAGGGCAGCTACACCTTC. This encodes CASSEGSYTF.

This clonotype was picked up many times. The V call is TRBV12-3 or TRBV12-4, the J call TRBJ1-5; D is ambiguous. V gave up 1 base and J gave up 3 bases, with 13 bases separating them. This CDR3 is 16 amino acids long. CDR3 DNA sequence: TGTGCCAGCAGTTTAGTTGAGACAAGATACAATCAGCCCCAGCATTTT. Translating it yields CASSLVETRYNQPQHF.

The chain recombines TRBV28 with TRBJ2-6; D ambiguous. The CDR3 covers 17 residues. V was cut by 3 bases and J by 0 bases, with 12 bases left in between. Germline V gene sequence: CDR1 MDHEN, CDR2 SYDVKM. CDR3 in DNA: TGTGCCAGCAGTTTGTACTATGCTTACTCTGGGGCCAACGTCCTGACTTTC. Its translation is CASSLYYAYSGANVLTF.

The V call is TRBV4-1, the J call TRBJ1-2; 8 positions match TRBD1. The CDR3 has 13 residues. The germline V gene has CDR1 MGHRA and CDR2 YSYEKL. V was pared by 5 bases and J by 8 bases, with 7 bases of the junction left unmatched. The CDR3, as DNA: TGCGCCAGCAGCACCAGGGGGCTTGGGGGCTACACCTTC. Its protein product is CASSTRGLGGYTF.

The gene calls are TRBV2 and TRBJ1-2; D unclear. Trimming cost V 4 bases and J 0 bases, with 12 bases left between them. Looked up from germline, CDR1 is SNHLY and CDR2 is FYNNEI. CDR3 length: 15 residues. As DNA, the CDR3 is TGTGCCAGCAGTGCCGAAGCAGCGCCTAACTATGGCTACACCTTC. Translation gives CASSAEAAPNYGYTF.

This clonotype was found many times. This sequence joins TRBV10-2 and TRBJ2-5; weak D call: TRBD1 (6 bases). V lost 3 bases to trimming and J lost 5 bases, with 16 bases between them. The germline gives CDR1 WSHSY, CDR2 SAAADI. This CDR3 is built from 15 residues. The CDR3 spells CASSEQQGRVETQYF. The CDR3 coding sequence is TGCGCCAGCAGTGAACAACAGGGACGGGTGGAGACCCAGTACTTC.

V is TRBV27 and J is TRBJ1-5; possible D gene TRBD1, 6 bases. Germline CDR1 and CDR2: MNHEY and SMNVEV (reference sequence). CDR3 length: 14 residues. The V gene lost 5 bases and the J gene lost 4 bases, with 12 bases spanning the gap. The CDR3 nucleotides are TGTGCCAGCAGTCCCCGCGACAGGAATCAGCCCCAGCATTTT. Translation: CASSPRDRNQPQHF.

The rearrangement links TRBV11-3 to TRBJ2-1; D remains ambiguous. The CDR3 consists of 11 residues. Deletions cut 5 bases from V and 12 bases from J, with 11 bases between. Per germline, CDR1 SGHNT and CDR2 YENEEA. CDR3 loop: CASSAVQGQFF. The CDR3 DNA is TGTGCCAGCAGCGCAGTTCAAGGGCAGTTCTTC.

The chain uses TRBV6-5 and TRBJ2-1; D unresolved. CDR3 length: 12 amino acids. From germline, CDR1 is MNHEY and CDR2 SVGAGI. Trimming cost V 4 bases and J 4 bases, with 5 bases left between them. CDR3 loop: CASSSYYNEQFF. DNA of the CDR3: TGTGCCAGCAGTTCCTATTACAATGAGCAGTTCTTC.

The chain employs TRBV9 and TRBJ2-7, with 10 bases aligning to TRBD2. CDR3 size: 14 residues. V was pared by 1 base and J by 6 bases, with 4 bases of the junction left unmatched. The germline V gene encodes CDR1 SGDLS and CDR2 YYNGEE. This CDR3 reads CASSVSGLACEQYF. The CDR3 DNA reads as TGTGCCAGCAGCGTATCGGGACTAGCGTGCGAGCAGTACTTC.

This clonotype was seen once. The rearrangement links TRBV10-3 to TRBJ2-2; 14 bases line up with TRBD2. The CDR3 has 18 amino acids. The junction had 11 bases not matched to a gene; V was cut back by 6 bases and J by 5 bases. Germline V gives CDR1 ENHRY, CDR2 SYGVKD. CDR3 sequence: CAIRDTRTSGRWTGELFF. The CDR3 nucleotides are TGTGCCATCAGAGACACTCGGACTAGCGGGAGGTGGACCGGGGAGCTGTTTTTT.

J is TRBJ2-5 and V is TRBV9; D unclear. Per germline, CDR1 SGDLS and CDR2 YYNGEE. The length of the CDR3 is 14 residues. Between the trimmed V and J ends, which lost 2 bases and 1 base, there was a span of 9 bases. This CDR3 is CASSVEAGQETQYF. Here the CDR3 DNA reads TGTGCCAGCAGCGTCGAGGCAGGCCAAGAGACCCAGTACTTC.

This clonotype was counted between two and nine times. This chain joins TRBV20-1 and TRBJ1-2; TRBD1 might be the D (6 bases). The CDR3 totals 12 residues. V was trimmed by 6 bases and J by 4 bases, leaving 12 bases between them. From germline, CDR1 is DFQATT and CDR2 SNEGSKA (reference sequence). CDR3 residues: CSAPLDSYGYTF. DNA of the CDR3: TGCAGTGCCCCGCTGGACAGCTATGGCTACACCTTC.

The chain carries TRBV10-1 and TRBJ2-5; D is undetermined. Germline V gene sequence: CDR1 WNHNN, CDR2 SYGVQD (reference sequence). V gave up 0 bases and J gave up 1 base, with 9 bases separating them. The CDR3 is 15 amino acids. CDR3 nucleotides: TGCGCCAGCAGTGAGTCGTCAGGTTTCCAAGAGACCCAGTACTTC. The encoded protein is CASSESSGFQETQYF.

Judged by abundance, this clonotype is medium-sized (0.01 to 0.1%). V and J are TRBV2 and TRBJ2-3; 8 nucleotides agree with TRBD1. The CDR3 loop spans 15 amino acids. V lost 1 base to trimming and J lost 3 bases; unmatched junction nucleotides: 3. Germline V gene lookup returns CDR1 SNHLY and CDR2 FYNNEI. The CDR3 nucleotides read TGTGCCAGCAGTGAAGTAGGACAGGGAACAGATACGCAGTATTTT. It translates to CASSEVGQGTDTQYF.

The chain is built from TRBV5-8 and TRBJ1-2, with D possibly matching TRBD1 (5 bases). Trimming shortened V by 3 bases and J by 0 bases, and 12 bases separated the two germline ends. The germline gives CDR1 SGHTS, CDR2 YDEGEE. The CDR3 covers 15 residues. CDR3 nucleotide sequence: TGTGCCAGCAGCTCGGAGAGGGGTGCTAACTATGGCTACACCTTC. Protein product: CASSSERGANYGYTF.

The CDR3 DNA is TGTGCCAGCAGCTTCGACGTAGCGGGCCTCACAGATACGCAGTATTTT. Its translation: CASSFDVAGLTDTQYF. The rearrangement uses TRBV7-9 and TRBJ2-3; 7 nucleotides align to TRBD2. The length of the CDR3 is 16 residues. Germline V gene data show CDR1 as SEHNR and CDR2 as FQNEAQ (reference sequence). The V segment lost 3 bases and the J segment 2 bases; nucleotides outside the gene matches: 8. Variable domain in full (rest from reference TRBV7-9 and TRBJ2-3): DTGVSQNPRHKITKRGQNVTFRCDPISEHNRLYWYRQTLGQGPEFLTYFQNEAQLEKSRLLSDRFSAERPKGSFSTLEIQRTEQGDSAMYLCASSFDVAGLTDTQYFGPGTRLTVL.

This clonotype counts as medium-sized (0.01 to 0.1%). The CDR3 spells CASSTSITISYEQYF. CDR3 DNA sequence: TGTGCCAGCAGCACGTCCATCACCATATCCTACGAGCAGTACTTC. The genes are TRBV5-5 and TRBJ2-7; D remains unclear. The V and J ends lost 4 bases and 1 base respectively, with 15 bases between them. The CDR3 length is 15 residues. Germline loops: CDR1 SGHKS, CDR2 YYEKEE (reference sequence).

This chain uses TRBV5-5 with TRBJ2-1; TRBD1 agrees at 9 bases. CDR1 is SGHKS, CDR2 YYEKEE, per germline (reference sequence). The CDR3 loop spans 14 amino acids. The V segment lost 2 bases and the J segment 7 bases; nucleotides outside the gene matches: 4. The CDR3 sequence is CASSLGTGWNEQFF. The CDR3 coding sequence is TGTGCCAGCAGCTTAGGGACAGGGTGGAATGAGCAGTTCTTC. The variable domain in full, with the rest retrieved from reference TRBV5-5 and TRBJ2-1, is DAGVTQSPTHLIKTRGQQVTLRCSPISGHKSVSWYQQVLGQGPQFIFQYYEKEERGRGNFPDRFSARQFPNYSSELNVNALLLGDSALYLCASSLGTGWNEQFFGPGTRLTVL.

In this sample, this clonotype turned up many times. The chain employs TRBV7-3 and TRBJ2-7; D unresolved. The germline V gene has CDR1 SGHTA and CDR2 FQGTGA. V shed 7 bases and J shed 5 bases, with 18 bases lying between them. The CDR3 contains 14 residues. The CDR3 protein is CASTFPARAHEQYF. The CDR3 nucleotides read TGTGCCAGCACCTTCCCAGCTCGGGCCCACGAGCAGTACTTC.

This clonotype showed up just once. One end of the junction does not line up with germline, which may come from a read error. This chain uses TRBV5-1 with TRBJ2-6; D tentatively reads TRBD1 or TRBD2 (6 bases each). CDR3 length equals 17 residues. Per the germline V gene, CDR1 is SGHRS and CDR2 is YFSETQ. CDR3: CASSRVADSSGANVPTF. CDR3 nucleotides: TGTGCCAGCAGCCGAGTAGCGGACAGCTCTGGGGCCAACGTCCCGACTTTC.